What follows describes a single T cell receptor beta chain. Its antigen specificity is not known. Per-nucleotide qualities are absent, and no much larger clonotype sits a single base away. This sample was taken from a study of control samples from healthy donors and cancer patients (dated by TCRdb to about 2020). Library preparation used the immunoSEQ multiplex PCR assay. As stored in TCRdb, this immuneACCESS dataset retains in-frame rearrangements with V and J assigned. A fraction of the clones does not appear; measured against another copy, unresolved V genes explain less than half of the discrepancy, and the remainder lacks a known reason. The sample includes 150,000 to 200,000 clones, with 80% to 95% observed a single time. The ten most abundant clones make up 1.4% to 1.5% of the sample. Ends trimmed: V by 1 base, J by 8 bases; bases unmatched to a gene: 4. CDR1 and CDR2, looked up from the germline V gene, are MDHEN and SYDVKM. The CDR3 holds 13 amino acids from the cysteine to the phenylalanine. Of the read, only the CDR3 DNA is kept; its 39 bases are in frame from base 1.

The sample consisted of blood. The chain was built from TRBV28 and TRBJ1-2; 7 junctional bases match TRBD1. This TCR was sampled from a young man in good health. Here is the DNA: TGTGCCAGCAGTTTATCCCGGGACAGCGGCTACACCTTC. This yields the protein CASSLSRDSGYTF.